This T cell receptor beta chain was captured in a study of blood T cell repertoires in COVID-19. At the level of the study: COVID-19 samples collected from the United States, Italy and Spain covered acute and convalescent phases. T cells, B-cell-depleted T cells, or PBMCs provided the cDNA or gDNA that served as material.

Per the original data handling: Amplification from reference gene primers served as the basis for estimated nucleated cell counts. Profiling relied on immunoSEQ multiplex PCR, and the TCRdb table lists in-frame clones only, not all of them. The V and J calls and clone size were taken over from that table, and D and trimming were inferred from the DNA. The sample comprises hundreds of thousands of clones, 85% of which are singletons, and around 4.1% rests with the top ten. The V segment lost 3 bases and the J segment 4 bases; nucleotides outside the gene matches: 5. The CDR3 runs to 16 residues. The germline gives CDR1 SGHRS, CDR2 YFSETQ.

The receptor comes from a woman between 50 and 59 years old with active or convalescent COVID-19. The sequencing input was peripheral blood. The rearrangement joins TRBV5-1 to TRBJ2-1; TRBD2 matches at 12 bases. DNA of the CDR3: TGCGCCAGCAGCTATGAACTAGCGGGAGGATACAATGAGCAGTTCTTC. This codes for CASSYELAGGYNEQFF.